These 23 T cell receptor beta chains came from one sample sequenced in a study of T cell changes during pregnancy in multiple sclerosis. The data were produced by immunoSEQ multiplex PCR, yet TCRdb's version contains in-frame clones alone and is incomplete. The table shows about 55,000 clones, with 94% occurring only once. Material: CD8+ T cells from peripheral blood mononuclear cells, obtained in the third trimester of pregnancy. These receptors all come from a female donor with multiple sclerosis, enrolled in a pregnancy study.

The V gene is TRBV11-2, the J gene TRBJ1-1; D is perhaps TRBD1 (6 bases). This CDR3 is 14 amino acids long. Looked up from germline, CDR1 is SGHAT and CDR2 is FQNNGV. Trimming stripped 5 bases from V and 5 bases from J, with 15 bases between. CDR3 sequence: CASSPRPRGTEAFF. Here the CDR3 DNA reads TGTGCCAGCAGCCCCAGGCCTAGGGGGACTGAAGCTTTCTTT.

CDR3 residues: CASSYWAGEGTDTQYF. The CDR3 DNA reads TGTGCCAGCAGTTACTGGGCGGGAGAAGGCACAGATACGCAGTATTTT. This chain links TRBV6-5 with TRBJ2-3, with 7 positions matching TRBD2. The V gene's germline CDR1 is MNHEY and CDR2 SVGAGI. V trimming: 1 base; J trimming: 1 base; junction bases outside the gene matches: 5. The CDR3 loop spans 16 amino acids.

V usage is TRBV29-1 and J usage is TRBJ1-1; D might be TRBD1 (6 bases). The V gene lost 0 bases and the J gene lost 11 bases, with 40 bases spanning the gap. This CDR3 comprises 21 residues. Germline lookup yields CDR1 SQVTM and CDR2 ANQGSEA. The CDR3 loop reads CSVEDTQIAGWAGVVKGGAFF. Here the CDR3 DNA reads TGCAGCGTTGAAGATACTCAGATAGCCGGTTGGGCAGGGGTCGTGAAGGGAGGGGCTTTCTTT.

CDR3: CACVNSGLYYNEQFF. The CDR3 bases are TGTGCCTGCGTTAACTCGGGACTATACTACAATGAGCAGTTCTTC. V gene TRBV2 combines with J gene TRBJ2-1, with 7 bases matching TRBD2. Germline V gives CDR1 SNHLY, CDR2 FYNNEI. With 11 bases clipped from V and 3 bases from J, the junction kept 13 bases outside the gene matches. The CDR3 runs 15 residues.

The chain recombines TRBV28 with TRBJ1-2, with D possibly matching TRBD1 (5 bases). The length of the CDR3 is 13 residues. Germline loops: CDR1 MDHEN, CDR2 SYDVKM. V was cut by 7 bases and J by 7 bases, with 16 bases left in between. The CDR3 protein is CASTLILGLGYTF. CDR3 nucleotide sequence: TGTGCCAGCACCCTCATCCTGGGGCTTGGCTACACCTTC.

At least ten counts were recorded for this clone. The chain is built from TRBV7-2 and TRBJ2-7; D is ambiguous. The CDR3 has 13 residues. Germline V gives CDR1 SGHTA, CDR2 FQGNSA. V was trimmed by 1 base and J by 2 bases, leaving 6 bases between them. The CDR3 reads CASSLVNPYEQYF. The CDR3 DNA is TGTGCCAGCAGCTTAGTTAATCCCTACGAGCAGTACTTC. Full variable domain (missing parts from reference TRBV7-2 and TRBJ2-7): GAGVSQSPSNKVTEKGKDVELRCDPISGHTALYWYRQSLGQGLEFLIYFQGNSAPDKSGLPSDRFSAERTGGSVSTLTIQRTQQEDSAVYLCASSLVNPYEQYFGPGTRLTVT.

CDR3: CASSLSVSGSNEQFF. In DNA, the CDR3 is TGTGCCAGCAGTTTATCGGTTAGCGGGAGCAATGAGCAGTTCTTC. The chain links TRBV27 to TRBJ2-1; the match to TRBD2 covers 9 bases. Germline assignment: CDR1 MNHEY and CDR2 SMNVEV (reference sequence). This CDR3 spans 15 amino acids. The ends lost 0 bases at V and 6 bases at J; junction bases unmatched: 3.

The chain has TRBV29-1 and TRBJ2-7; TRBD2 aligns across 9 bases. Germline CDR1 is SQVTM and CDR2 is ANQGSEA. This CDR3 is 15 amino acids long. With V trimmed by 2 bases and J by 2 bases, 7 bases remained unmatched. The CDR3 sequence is CSVEIAGELTYEQYF. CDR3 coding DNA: TGCAGCGTTGAAATAGCGGGAGAGTTAACCTACGAGCAGTACTTC.

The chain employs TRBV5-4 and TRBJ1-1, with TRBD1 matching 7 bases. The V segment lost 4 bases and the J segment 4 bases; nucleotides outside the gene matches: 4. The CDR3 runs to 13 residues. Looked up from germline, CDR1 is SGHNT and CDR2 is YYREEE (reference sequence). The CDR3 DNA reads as TGTGCCAGCAGCCGGACAGGCGGCACTGAAGCTTTCTTT. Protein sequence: CASSRTGGTEAFF. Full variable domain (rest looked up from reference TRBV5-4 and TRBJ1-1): ETGVTQSPTHLIKTRGQQVTLRCSSQSGHNTVSWYQQALGQGPQFIFQYYREEENGRGNFPPRFSGLQFPNYSSELNVNALELDDSALYLCASSRTGGTEAFFGQGTRLTVV.

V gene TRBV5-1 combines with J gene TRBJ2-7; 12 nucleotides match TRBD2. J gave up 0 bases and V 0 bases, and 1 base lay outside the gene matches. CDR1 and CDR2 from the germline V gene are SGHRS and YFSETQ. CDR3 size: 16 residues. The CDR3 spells CASSLGTSGDSYEQYF. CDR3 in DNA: TGCGCCAGCAGCTTGGGGACTAGCGGGGACTCCTACGAGCAGTACTTC.

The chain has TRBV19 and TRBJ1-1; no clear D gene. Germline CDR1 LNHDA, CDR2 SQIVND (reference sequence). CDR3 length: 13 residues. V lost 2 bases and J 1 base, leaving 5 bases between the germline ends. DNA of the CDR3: TGTGCCAGTAGTATATCGGGGAACACTGAAGCTTTCTTT. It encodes CASSISGNTEAFF.

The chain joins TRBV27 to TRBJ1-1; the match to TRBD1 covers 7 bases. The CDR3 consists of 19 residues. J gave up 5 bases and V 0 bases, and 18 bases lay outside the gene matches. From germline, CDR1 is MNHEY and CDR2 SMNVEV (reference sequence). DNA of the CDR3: TGTGCCAGCAGTTTATCACCCCTTAGACAGGGCGCCTCTTTTACTGAAGCTTTCTTT. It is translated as CASSLSPLRQGASFTEAFF.

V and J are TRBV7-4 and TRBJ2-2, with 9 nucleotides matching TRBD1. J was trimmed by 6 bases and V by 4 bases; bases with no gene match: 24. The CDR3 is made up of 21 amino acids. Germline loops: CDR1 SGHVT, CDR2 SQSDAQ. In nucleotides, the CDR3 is TGTGCCAGCAGCTCAGGGACAGGGAAATTGTGGCGGGAGAATGGCTCCGGGGAGCTGTTTTTT. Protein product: CASSSGTGKLWRENGSGELFF.

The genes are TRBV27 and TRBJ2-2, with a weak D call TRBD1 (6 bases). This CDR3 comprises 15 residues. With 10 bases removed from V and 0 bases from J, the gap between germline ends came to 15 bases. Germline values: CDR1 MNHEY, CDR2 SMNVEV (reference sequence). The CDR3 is CATRDTLTNTGELFF. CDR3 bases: TGTGCCACCAGGGACACCCTCACGAACACCGGGGAGCTGTTTTTT.

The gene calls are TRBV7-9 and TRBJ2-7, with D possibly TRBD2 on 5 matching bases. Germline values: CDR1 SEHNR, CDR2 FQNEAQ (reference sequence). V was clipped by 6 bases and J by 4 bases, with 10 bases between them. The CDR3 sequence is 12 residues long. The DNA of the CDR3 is TGTGCCAGCAGGCGGACTCTTTACGAGCAGTACTTC. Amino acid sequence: CASRRTLYEQYF.

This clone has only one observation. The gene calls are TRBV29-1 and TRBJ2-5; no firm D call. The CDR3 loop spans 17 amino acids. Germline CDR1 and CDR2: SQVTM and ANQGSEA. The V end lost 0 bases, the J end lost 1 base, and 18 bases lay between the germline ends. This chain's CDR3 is CSVEDGPLEHLQETQYF. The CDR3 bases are TGCAGCGTTGAAGACGGTCCCCTAGAACACCTCCAAGAGACCCAGTACTTC. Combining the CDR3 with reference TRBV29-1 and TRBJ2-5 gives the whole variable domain SAVISQKPSRDICQRGTSLTIQCQVDSQVTMMFWYRQQPGQSLTLIATANQGSEATYESGFVIDKFPISRPNLTFSTLTVSNMSPEDSSIYLCSVEDGPLEHLQETQYFGPGTRLLVL.

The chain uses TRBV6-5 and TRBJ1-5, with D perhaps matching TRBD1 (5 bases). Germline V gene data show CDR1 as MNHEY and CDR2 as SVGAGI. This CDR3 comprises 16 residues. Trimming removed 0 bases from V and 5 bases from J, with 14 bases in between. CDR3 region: CASSYSTGGWDQPQHF. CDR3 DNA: TGTGCCAGCAGTTACTCGACGGGGGGATGGGATCAGCCCCAGCATTTT.

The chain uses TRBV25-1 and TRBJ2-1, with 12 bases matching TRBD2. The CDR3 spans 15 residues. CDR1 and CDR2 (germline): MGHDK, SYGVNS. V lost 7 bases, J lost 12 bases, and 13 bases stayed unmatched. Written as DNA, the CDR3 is TGTGCCAGCACCGCGACTAGCGGGAGTATAGGGGGGCAGTTCTTC. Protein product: CASTATSGSIGGQFF.

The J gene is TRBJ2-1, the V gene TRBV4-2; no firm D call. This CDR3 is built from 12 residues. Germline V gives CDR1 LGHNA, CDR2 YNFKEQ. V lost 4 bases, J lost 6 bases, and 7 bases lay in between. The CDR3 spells CASSLESNEQFF. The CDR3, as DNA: TGTGCCAGCAGCCTCGAGTCCAATGAGCAGTTCTTC.

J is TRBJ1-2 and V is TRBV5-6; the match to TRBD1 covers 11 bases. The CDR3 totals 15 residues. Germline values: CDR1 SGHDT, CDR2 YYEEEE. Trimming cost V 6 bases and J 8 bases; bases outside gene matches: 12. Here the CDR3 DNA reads TGTGCCAGCAACCCGGGGGGACAGGGGGATCGGGGCTACACCTTC. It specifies CASNPGGQGDRGYTF.

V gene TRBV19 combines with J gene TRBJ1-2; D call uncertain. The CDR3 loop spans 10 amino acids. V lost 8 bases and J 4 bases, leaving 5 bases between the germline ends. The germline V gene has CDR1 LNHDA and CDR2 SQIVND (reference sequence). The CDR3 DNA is TGTGCCAGTTACAGCTATGGCTACACCTTC. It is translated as CASYSYGYTF.

The CDR3 spells CASTQGAGYTF. For the CDR3, the DNA is TGTGCCAGCACCCAGGGGGCCGGCTACACCTTC. The chain is built from TRBV11-2 and TRBJ1-2, with 8 bases that match TRBD1. Germline CDR1 is SGHAT and CDR2 is FQNNGV. CDR3 length equals 11 residues. V was pared by 7 bases and J by 8 bases, with 3 bases of the junction left unmatched.

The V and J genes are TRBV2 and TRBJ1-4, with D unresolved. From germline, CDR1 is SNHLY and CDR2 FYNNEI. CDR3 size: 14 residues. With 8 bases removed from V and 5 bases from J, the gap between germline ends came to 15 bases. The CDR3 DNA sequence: TGTGCCAGCGAGGCGGGGTCGGTAAATGAAAAACTGTTTTTT. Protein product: CASEAGSVNEKLFF.